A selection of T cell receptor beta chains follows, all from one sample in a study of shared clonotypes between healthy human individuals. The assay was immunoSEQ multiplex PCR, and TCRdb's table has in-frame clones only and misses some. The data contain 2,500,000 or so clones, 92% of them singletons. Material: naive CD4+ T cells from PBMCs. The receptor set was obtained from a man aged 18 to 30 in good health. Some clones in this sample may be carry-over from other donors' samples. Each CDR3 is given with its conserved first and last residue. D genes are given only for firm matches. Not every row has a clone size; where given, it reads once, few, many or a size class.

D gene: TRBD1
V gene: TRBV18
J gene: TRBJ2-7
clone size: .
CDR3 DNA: TGTGCCAGCTCACCGTCCACAGGGGTCGTCGGATACGAGCAGTACTTC
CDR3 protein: CASSPSTGVVGYEQYF

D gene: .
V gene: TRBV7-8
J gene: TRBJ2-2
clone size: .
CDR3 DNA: TGTGCCAGCAGCTTAGCTTTAGGAGACACCGGGGAGCTGTTTTTT
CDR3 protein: CASSLALGDTGELFF

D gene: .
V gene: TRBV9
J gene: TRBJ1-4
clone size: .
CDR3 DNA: TGTGCCAGCAGCGTTGGGGGGCGTCTCGAAAAACTGTTTTTT
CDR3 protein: CASSVGGRLEKLFF

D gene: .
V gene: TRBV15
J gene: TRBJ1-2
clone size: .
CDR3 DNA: TGTGCCACCAGCAGATGGAGTCAGGGGAACTATGGCTACACCTTC
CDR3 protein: CATSRWSQGNYGYTF

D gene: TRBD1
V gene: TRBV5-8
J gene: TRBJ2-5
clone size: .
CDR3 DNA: TGTGCCAGCAGCTTTGGGACAGGGCAAGAGACCCAGTACTTC
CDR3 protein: CASSFGTGQETQYF

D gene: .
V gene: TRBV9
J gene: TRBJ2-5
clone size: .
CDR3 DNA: TGTGCCAGCAGCGTAGAACAGAGATTTCAAGAGACCCAGTACTTC
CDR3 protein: CASSVEQRFQETQYF

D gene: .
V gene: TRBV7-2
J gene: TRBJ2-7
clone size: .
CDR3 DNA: TGTGCCAGCACCCGGAGGGAGTGGTACGAGCAGTACTTC
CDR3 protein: CASTRREWYEQYF

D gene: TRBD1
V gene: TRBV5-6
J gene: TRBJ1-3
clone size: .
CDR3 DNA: TGTGCCAGCAGCCGACAGGGGGCGATCTCTGGAAACACCATATATTTT
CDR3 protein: CASSRQGAISGNTIYF

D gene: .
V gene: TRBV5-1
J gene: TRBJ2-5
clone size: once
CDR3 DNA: TGCGCCAGCAGCCTGGGGACCGAGGGGACCCAGTACTTC
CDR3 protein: CASSLGTEGTQYF

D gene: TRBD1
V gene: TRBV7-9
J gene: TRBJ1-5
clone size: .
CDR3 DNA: TGTGCCAGCAGCAAGACAGGGAATCAGCCCCAGCATTTT
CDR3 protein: CASSKTGNQPQHF

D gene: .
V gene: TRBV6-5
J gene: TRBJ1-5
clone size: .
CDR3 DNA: TGTGCCAGCAGTACAAAGCATAGCAATCAGCCCCAGCATTTT
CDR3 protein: CASSTKHSNQPQHF

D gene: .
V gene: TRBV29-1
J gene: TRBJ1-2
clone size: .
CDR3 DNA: TGCAGCGTTGAATTCCCCACCAGGGCGGACCCGGGGGGCTACACCTTC
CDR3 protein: CSVEFPTRADPGGYTF

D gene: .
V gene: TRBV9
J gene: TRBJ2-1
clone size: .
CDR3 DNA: TGTGCCAGCAGCCTGAGCGCGAGCTCCTACAATGAGCAGTTCTTC
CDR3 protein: CASSLSASSYNEQFF

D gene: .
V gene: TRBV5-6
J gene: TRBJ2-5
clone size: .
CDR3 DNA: TGTGCCAGCACCATACCGGGGGCCGGGGAGACCCAGTACTTC
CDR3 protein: CASTIPGAGETQYF

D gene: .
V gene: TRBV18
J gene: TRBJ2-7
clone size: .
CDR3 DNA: TGTGCCAGCTCACCACCGAGGGGTTACGAGCAGTACTTC
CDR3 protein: CASSPPRGYEQYF